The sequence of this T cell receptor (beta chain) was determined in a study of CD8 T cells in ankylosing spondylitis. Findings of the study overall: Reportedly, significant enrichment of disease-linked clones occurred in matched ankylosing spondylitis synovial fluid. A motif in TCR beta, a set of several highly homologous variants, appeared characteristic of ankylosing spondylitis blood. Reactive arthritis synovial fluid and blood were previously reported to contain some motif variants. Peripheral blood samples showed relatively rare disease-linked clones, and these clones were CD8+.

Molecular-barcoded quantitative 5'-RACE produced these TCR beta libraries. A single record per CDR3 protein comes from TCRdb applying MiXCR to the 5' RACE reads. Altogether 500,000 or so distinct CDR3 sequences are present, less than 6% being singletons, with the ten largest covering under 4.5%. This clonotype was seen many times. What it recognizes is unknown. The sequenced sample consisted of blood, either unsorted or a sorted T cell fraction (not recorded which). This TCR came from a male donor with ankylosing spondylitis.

CDR3: CATSRGADRGKTQYF. The CDR3 bases are TGTGCCACCAGCAGAGGGGCGGACAGGGGGAAGACCCAGTACTTC. The V gene is TRBV15, the J gene TRBJ2-5; 10 bases match TRBD1. Trimming at V came to 1 base and at J to 6 bases, leaving 5 bases not matched to a gene. The CDR3 has 15 residues. Germline values: CDR1 LNHNV, CDR2 YYDKDF (reference sequence).